This T cell receptor (beta chain) was sequenced during a study of blood T cell repertoires in COVID-19 (dated by TCRdb to the early 2020s). A note on the overall study: Samples from collaborators originated in the United States, Italy and Spain and spanned both the acute and convalescent phases of COVID-19. The material from the prospective study consisted of cDNA or gDNA derived from T cells, B-cell-depleted T cells, or PBMCs. The dataset comprised deeply sampled blood TCRbeta repertoires from subjects exposed to, actively infected with, or recovered from COVID-19. The repertoires were made available in a free public database intended to serve as a resource for research on the immune response to SARS-CoV-2. Samples came from the ongoing ImmuneRACE study (first 160 participants) plus 1,254 subjects from 6 global collaborators. The sample metadata nearly always contained a de-identified subject ID, COVID-19 status, age in years and sex. HLA class I and class II types, where available, came from metadata supplied by the sample provider rather than from assay-based typing. What the work shows at the level of the full study, not this receptor alone: The amount of clinical and demographic metadata varied by source and participant and was provided uncurated.

TCRbeta CDR3 regions were amplified from genomic DNA using the immunoSEQ Assay, a bias-controlled multiplex PCR. For the original study's pipeline: Within the assay, amplification of reference gene primers was used to estimate how many nucleated cells each sample contained. To quantify the absolute abundance of each unique TCRbeta CDR3 rearrangement, sequence reads were collapsed and filtered. For each sample, productive Simpson clonality was calculated as the square root of Simpson's diversity index over productive rearrangements. Here the immuneACCESS table is served through TCRdb, limited to in-frame sequences with V and J called. Missing clones are a known gap in these copies; in checked studies unresolved V genes cover under half, and the rest lacks a known reason. V, J and clone size reflect that table, while D and trimming were determined from the DNA. The sample contains approximately 300,000 clones, 70% to 90% of them found a single time. About 4.1% of the sample lies in the top ten.

On this clone itself: What this receptor recognizes is not known. No base quality values were provided; no much bigger clone lies one nucleotide off.

V sheds 7 bases and J sheds 1 base, leaving 20 bases between their ends. Reading from cysteine to phenylalanine, the CDR3 counts 17 amino acids. Only the CDR3 region is kept as DNA, spanning 51 bases read in frame from base 1. Looking up the germline V gene yields CDR1 MDHEN and CDR2 SYDVKM. Participants in the prospective study were aged roughly 18 to 95 years, lived in some 24 United States geographic areas, and enrolled through a virtual design. In the prospective study, cohorts were assigned on the basis of participant-reported clinical history obtained from a screening survey and a study questionnaire. ImmuneRACE Cohort 3 recovered participants were defined by two consecutive negative NP/OP PCR tests, healthcare professional clearance, or symptom resolution. In the prospective study, mobile phlebotomists collected whole blood, serum and a nasopharyngeal or oropharyngeal swab from each participant. Prospective study participants could optionally give additional blood draws and questionnaires over an approximately 2-month period. Before DNA extraction, blood samples from the prospective study were shipped at room temperature or frozen.

Source material: PBMCs or T cells enriched from blood (not recorded which). The sequence joins TRBV28 to TRBJ1-5, and the D gene may be TRBD1, 6 bases matching. This TCR was recovered from a woman aged 30 to 39 who had recovered from COVID-19. CDR3 sequence: CASKVIWAGVSNQPQHF. Here is the DNA: TGTGCCAGCAAGGTTATTTGGGCAGGGGTCAGCAATCAGCCCCAGCATTTT.